The next 17 T cell receptor beta chains were all read from a single sample in a study of T cell responses to AZD1222 COVID-19 vaccine. Clones were read by immunoSEQ multiplex PCR, and TCRdb kept only the in-frame ones, dropping some. The table shows some 150,000 clones, with 93% occurring only once. Specimen: peripheral blood, collected on day 0 of AZD1222 vaccination. The receptors here all came from an adult in good health.

The chain carries TRBV19 and TRBJ2-7, with D unresolved. The V gene lost 6 bases and the J gene lost 5 bases, with 14 bases spanning the gap. The CDR3 is made up of 13 amino acids. Germline CDR1 and CDR2: LNHDA and SQIVND (reference sequence). The CDR3 DNA reads as TGTGCCAGTAGGAAAGGGTTCGACAACGAGCAGTACTTC. Its translation is CASRKGFDNEQYF. Based on the CDR3 plus reference TRBV19 and TRBJ2-7, the full variable domain is DGGITQSPKYLFRKEGQNVTLSCEQNLNHDAMYWYRQDPGQGLRLIYYSQIVNDFQKGDIAEGYSVSREKKESFPLTVTSAQKNPTAFYLCASRKGFDNEQYFGPGTRLTVT.

The chain has TRBV5-1 and TRBJ1-3, with 11 positions matching TRBD1. This CDR3 region has 15 residues. Germline values: CDR1 SGHRS, CDR2 YFSETQ. The V segment lost 2 bases and the J segment 7 bases; nucleotides outside the gene matches: 5. This CDR3 reads CASSFTGTGGNTIYF. Here the CDR3 DNA reads TGCGCCAGCAGCTTCACCGGGACAGGGGGGAACACCATATATTTT. Based on the CDR3 plus reference TRBV5-1 and TRBJ1-3, the full variable domain is KAGVTQTPRYLIKTRGQQVTLSCSPISGHRSVSWYQQTPGQGLQFLFEYFSETQRNKGNFPGRFSGRQFSNSRSEMNVSTLELGDSALYLCASSFTGTGGNTIYFGEGSWLTVV.

This clone occurred a few times. The V call is TRBV19, the J call TRBJ1-5, with TRBD1 as a possible D gene (5 bases). The CDR3 length is 17 residues. V was clipped by 5 bases and J by 0 bases, with 17 bases between them. Germline V gene lookup returns CDR1 LNHDA and CDR2 SQIVND (reference sequence). The CDR3 sequence: CASSSTSTGLSNQPQHF. CDR3 sequence (DNA): TGTGCCAGTAGTTCCACTAGTACGGGACTTAGCAATCAGCCCCAGCATTTT.

This clone is a singleton in its sample. The chain employs TRBV7-2 and TRBJ1-2, with a weak D call TRBD1 (6 bases). The CDR3 totals 17 residues. V lost 4 bases and J lost 1, with 19 bases in between. In germline, CDR1 is SGHTA, CDR2 FQGNSA. The CDR3 region has the DNA TGTGCCAGCAGCTACTCCGGGACACAAAACTTTAACTATGGCTACACCTTC. Protein sequence: CASSYSGTQNFNYGYTF.

The chain couples TRBV6-5 to TRBJ2-7, with a tentative D call TRBD1 (5 bases). The germline V gene encodes CDR1 MNHEY and CDR2 SVGAGI. Deletions cut 0 bases from V and 12 bases from J, with 18 bases between. The CDR3 sequence is 14 residues long. The CDR3 loop is CASSYSGRASSPYF. The CDR3 region has the DNA TGTGCCAGCAGTTACTCTGGCAGGGCGTCGTCCCCGTACTTC.

The chain joins TRBV4-1 to TRBJ2-7; 13 nucleotides align to TRBD2. The CDR3 length is 15 residues. The ends lost 5 bases at V and 0 bases at J; junction bases unmatched: 1. Germline CDR1 and CDR2: MGHRA and YSYEKL. CDR3: CASSWTSGSSYEQYF. CDR3 DNA sequence: TGCGCCAGCAGCTGGACTAGCGGGAGCTCCTACGAGCAGTACTTC.

The chain employs TRBV11-2 and TRBJ2-7; D is unclear. This CDR3 has 11 residues. Trimming pared 3 bases from V and 5 bases from J, leaving 5 bases between. Germline assignment: CDR1 SGHAT and CDR2 FQNNGV. The CDR3 region has the DNA TGTGCCAGCAGCTTTGGCGACGAGCAGTACTTC. This gives the protein CASSFGDEQYF.

This chain joins TRBV4-2 and TRBJ2-2; D might be TRBD2 (5 bases). Trimming took off 0 bases at V and 4 bases at J, with 6 bases between the two ends. The CDR3 spans 14 residues. Germline CDR1 reads LGHNA; CDR2 reads YNFKEQ. CDR3 nucleotide sequence: TGTGCCAGCAGCCAAGATGAGGGCACCGGGGAGCTGTTTTTT. Encoded protein: CASSQDEGTGELFF.

This clone occurred many times. DNA of the CDR3: TGTGCCAGCAGTTTGTACGGACACACTGAAGCTTTCTTT. It encodes CASSLYGHTEAFF. V and J are TRBV6-5 and TRBJ1-1; the D is unclear. This CDR3 spans 13 amino acids. Trimming left V 4 bases short and J 3 bases short, with 9 bases between. The germline gives CDR1 MNHEY, CDR2 SVGAGI.

V usage is TRBV6-5 and J usage is TRBJ1-1, with a weak D call TRBD1 (5 bases). Germline V lookup: CDR1 MNHEY, CDR2 SVGAGI. Trimming pared 6 bases from V and 3 bases from J, leaving 17 bases between. The CDR3 is made up of 15 amino acids. CDR3 sequence (DNA): TGTGCCAGCAGAAGCGGGCACGGGGGTGACACTGAAGCTTTCTTT. Protein product: CASRSGHGGDTEAFF.

The chain carries TRBV6-5 and TRBJ1-2, with D maybe TRBD1 (5 bases). The CDR3 has 12 amino acids. The germline V and J ends were trimmed by 7 bases and 8 bases, with 14 bases remaining between them. CDR1 is MNHEY and CDR2 is SVGAGI in the germline V gene. The CDR3 DNA follows: TGTGCCAGCATCGACTCCACAGGCGGCTACACCTTC. As protein: CASIDSTGGYTF.

This rearrangement joins TRBV4-1 to TRBJ2-5, with TRBD2 matching over 8 bases. Germline trimming cut 0 bases from V and 2 bases from J; bases unmatched to any gene: 14. The germline V gene encodes CDR1 MGHRA and CDR2 YSYEKL. CDR3 length equals 19 residues. CDR3 DNA: TGCGCCAGCAGCCAAGAGGGTCGTCTGCGGGGGGCGGGGCAAGAGACCCAGTACTTC. Its protein product is CASSQEGRLRGAGQETQYF.

This chain links TRBV27 with TRBJ1-5; D is ambiguous. This CDR3 comprises 13 residues. Trimming removed 2 bases from V and 5 bases from J, with 7 bases in between. From germline, CDR1 is MNHEY and CDR2 SMNVEV (reference sequence). This CDR3 is CASSLSSYQPQHF. The CDR3 DNA reads as TGTGCCAGCAGTTTAAGTTCTTATCAGCCCCAGCATTTT.

The chain joins TRBV5-6 to TRBJ2-7; a weak D match, TRBD2 (5 bases). The V end was cut by 2 bases, the J end by 3 bases, with 15 bases between. Germline V gene lookup returns CDR1 SGHDT and CDR2 YYEEEE. The CDR3 consists of 15 residues. CDR3 sequence reads: CASSLNLGVVYEQYF. The CDR3 DNA reads TGTGCCAGCAGCTTAAATCTGGGAGTGGTCTACGAGCAGTACTTC.

V gene TRBV7-2 combines with J gene TRBJ1-6; no clear D gene. This CDR3 contains 16 residues. The germline CDR1 and CDR2 sequences are SGHTA and FQGNSA. The ends were cut back, 3 bases at V and 5 bases at J, with 14 bases in the middle. The CDR3 reads CASSFDSGSHNSPLHF. In DNA, the CDR3 is TGTGCCAGCAGCTTTGATTCGGGATCTCATAATTCACCCCTCCACTTT.

This clone was recorded once. The V gene is TRBV27, the J gene TRBJ2-7; TRBD1 matches at 8 bases. Germline assignment: CDR1 MNHEY and CDR2 SMNVEV (reference sequence). The CDR3 sequence is 12 residues long. The trim removed 5 bases at V and 8 bases at J, leaving 5 bases unmatched. CDR3 sequence: CASSLGQGKQYF. CDR3 in DNA: TGTGCCAGCAGTCTAGGACAGGGCAAGCAGTACTTC.

The chain joins TRBV5-1 to TRBJ2-1; D gene unclear. The V and J ends lost 3 bases and 6 bases respectively, with 22 bases between them. The V gene's germline CDR1 is SGHRS and CDR2 YFSETQ. The CDR3 spans 17 residues. The CDR3 DNA is TGCGCCAGCAGCTCGCATCTGACCAGCACAGTCATCAATGAGCAGTTCTTC. This encodes CASSSHLTSTVINEQFF.